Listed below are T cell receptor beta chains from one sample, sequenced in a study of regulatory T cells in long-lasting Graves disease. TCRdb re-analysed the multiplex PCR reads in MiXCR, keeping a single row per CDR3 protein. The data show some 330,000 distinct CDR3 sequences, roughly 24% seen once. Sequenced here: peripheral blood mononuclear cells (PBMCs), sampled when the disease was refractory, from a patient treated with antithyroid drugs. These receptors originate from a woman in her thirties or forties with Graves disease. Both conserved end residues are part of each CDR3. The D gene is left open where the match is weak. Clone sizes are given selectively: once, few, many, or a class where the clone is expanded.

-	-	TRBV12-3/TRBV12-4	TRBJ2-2	CASSYPPTRAPTGELFF	TGTGCCAGCAGTTACCCTCCTACTAGAGCCCCCACCGGGGAGCTGTTTTTT
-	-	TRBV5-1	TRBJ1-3	CASSLVGTQGATIYF	TGCGCCAGCAGCTTGGTTGGGACTCAGGGAGCCACCATATATTTT
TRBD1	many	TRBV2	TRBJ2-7	CASRRTGVYEQYF	TGTGCCAGCAGGCGAACAGGGGTGTACGAGCAGTACTTC
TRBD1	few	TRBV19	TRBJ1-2	CASTGTGGIYGYTF	TGTGCCAGCACCGGGACAGGGGGAATCTATGGCTACACCTTC
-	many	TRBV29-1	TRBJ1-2	CSVTTSQGYYGYTF	TGCAGCGTGACAACCTCACAGGGATACTATGGCTACACCTTC
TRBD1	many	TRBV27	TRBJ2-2	CASSSPGQGNTGELFF	TGTGCCAGCAGTTCGCCGGGACAGGGGAACACCGGGGAGCTGTTTTTT
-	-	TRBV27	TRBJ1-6	CASSSSAGARSYNSPLHF	TGTGCCAGCAGTTCTAGCGCGGGGGCGAGGTCCTATAATTCACCCCTCCACTTT
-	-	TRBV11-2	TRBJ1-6	CASSLTGQGNSPLHF	TGTGCCAGCAGCTTAACGGGGCAGGGAAATTCACCCCTCCACTTT
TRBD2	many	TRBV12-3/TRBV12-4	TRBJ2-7	CASSLVIAGSYEQYF	TGTGCCAGCAGTTTAGTAATAGCGGGTTCCTACGAGCAGTACTTC
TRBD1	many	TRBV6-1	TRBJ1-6	CASRNRGQGISYNSPLHF	TGTGCCAGCCGGAATAGAGGACAGGGGATTTCCTATAATTCACCCCTCCACTTT
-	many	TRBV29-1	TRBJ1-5	CSVPRDINQPQHF	TGCAGCGTCCCAAGGGACATCAATCAGCCCCAGCATTTT
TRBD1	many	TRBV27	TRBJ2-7	CASRGDRGSEQYF	TGTGCCAGCAGGGGGGACAGGGGGTCCGAGCAGTACTTC
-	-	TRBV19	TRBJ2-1	CASSPLVGNEQFF	TGTGCCAGTAGTCCACTAGTAGGTAATGAGCAGTTCTTC
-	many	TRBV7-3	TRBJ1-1	CASSFQPNTEAFF	TGTGCCAGCAGCTTCCAGCCGAACACTGAAGCTTTCTTT
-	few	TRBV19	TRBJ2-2	CASSRQVRTGELFF	TGTGCCAGTAGTAGACAGGTCAGGACCGGGGAGCTGTTTTTT
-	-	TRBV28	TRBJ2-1	CASSLSAGSNEQFF	TGTGCCAGCAGTTTATCTGCGGGCAGCAATGAGCAGTTCTTC
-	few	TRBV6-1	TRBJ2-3	CASSDRWSTDTQYF	TGTGCCAGCAGCGACAGGTGGAGCACAGATACGCAGTATTTT
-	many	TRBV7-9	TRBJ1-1	CASSLNSGTEAFF	TGTGCCAGCAGCTTGAATAGTGGGACTGAAGCTTTCTTT
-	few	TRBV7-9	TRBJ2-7	CASSGGVESGFYEQYF	TGTGCCAGCTCGGGCGGGGTCGAAAGCGGGTTCTACGAGCAGTACTTC
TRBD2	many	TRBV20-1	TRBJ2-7	CSARRAGFGGEQYF	TGCAGTGCTAGGCGAGCGGGATTTGGGGGCGAGCAGTACTTC
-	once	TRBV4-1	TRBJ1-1	CASSHQGLMNTEAFF	TGCGCCAGCAGCCACCAGGGCCTCATGAACACTGAAGCTTTCTTT
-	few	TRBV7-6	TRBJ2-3	CASSSPGWTDTQYF	TGTGCCAGCAGCTCTCCTGGTTGGACAGATACGCAGTATTTT
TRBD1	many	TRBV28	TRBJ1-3	CASGYRGPGNTIYF	TGTGCCAGCGGATACAGGGGGCCTGGAAACACCATATATTTT
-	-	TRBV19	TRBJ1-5	CASTPRGGSQPQHF	TGTGCCAGTACCCCCCGGGGGGGTTCTCAGCCCCAGCATTTT
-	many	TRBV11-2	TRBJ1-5	CASSPGDGQPQHF	TGTGCCAGCAGCCCTGGGGACGGGCAGCCCCAGCATTTT
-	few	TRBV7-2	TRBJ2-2	CASSLADLRTGELFF	TGTGCCAGCAGCTTAGCGGACCTACGAACCGGGGAGCTGTTTTTT
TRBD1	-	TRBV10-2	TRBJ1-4	CASRNRGTEKLFF	TGCGCCAGCAGAAACAGGGGTACCGAAAAACTGTTTTTT
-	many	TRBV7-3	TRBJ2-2	CASSPQNTGELFF	TGTGCCAGCAGTCCTCAGAACACCGGGGAGCTGTTTTTT
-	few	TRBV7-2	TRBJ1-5	CASSLQGPTAFFSNQPQHF	TGTGCCAGCAGCTTGCAGGGCCCCACGGCTTTCTTTAGCAATCAGCCCCAGCATTTT
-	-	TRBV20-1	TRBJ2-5	CSAQSGGLMTQYF	TGCAGTGCCCAGTCCGGGGGACTGATGACCCAGTACTTC
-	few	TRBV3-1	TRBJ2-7	CASSPVGGAYEQYF	TGTGCCAGCAGCCCTGTCGGCGGGGCCTACGAGCAGTACTTC
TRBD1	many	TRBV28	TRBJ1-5	CASSLPGGQPQHF	TGTGCCAGCAGTTTACCAGGGGGCCAGCCCCAGCATTTT
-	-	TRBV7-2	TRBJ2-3	CASSLEPASTDTQYF	TGTGCCAGCAGCTTAGAGCCGGCTAGCACAGATACGCAGTATTTT
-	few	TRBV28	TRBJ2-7	CASSHLDEQYF	TGTGCCAGCAGTCATCTAGACGAGCAGTACTTC
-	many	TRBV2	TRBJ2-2	CASSTIGVGTGELFF	TGTGCCAGCAGTACTATTGGGGTGGGGACCGGGGAGCTGTTTTTT
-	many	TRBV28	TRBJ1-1	CASSLSYDGPTEAFF	TGTGCCAGCAGTTTGTCGTACGACGGGCCCACTGAAGCTTTCTTT
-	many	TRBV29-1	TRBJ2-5	CSVLGRETQYF	TGCAGCGTTCTTGGTAGAGAGACCCAGTACTTC
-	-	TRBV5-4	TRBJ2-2	CASSGLQGIGETGELFF	TGTGCCAGCAGCGGACTACAGGGGATAGGAGAAACCGGGGAGCTGTTTTTT
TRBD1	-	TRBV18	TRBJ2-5	CASSPYRTGEETQYF	TGTGCCAGCTCACCTTATCGGACAGGAGAAGAGACCCAGTACTTC
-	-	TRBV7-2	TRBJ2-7	CASSLGGSNYEQYF	TGTGCCAGCAGCTTAGGGGGGTCGAACTACGAGCAGTACTTC
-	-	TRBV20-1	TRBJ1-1	CSAEGLSAFF	TGCAGTGCCGAGGGGTTGTCGGCTTTCTTT
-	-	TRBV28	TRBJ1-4	CASSPPGTALNEKLFF	TGTGCCAGCAGTCCCCCCGGGACGGCTCTTAATGAAAAACTGTTTTTT
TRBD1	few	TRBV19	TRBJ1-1	CASSTYGQGITEAFF	TGTGCCAGTAGTACCTACGGACAGGGGATCACTGAAGCTTTCTTT
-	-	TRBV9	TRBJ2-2	CASSDPFTGELFF	TGTGCCAGCAGCGACCCATTTACCGGGGAGCTGTTTTTT
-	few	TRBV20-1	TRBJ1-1	CSARRTSPTEAFF	TGCAGTGCCCGCCGAACCTCGCCCACTGAAGCTTTCTTT
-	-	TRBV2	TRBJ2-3	CASSEEGLSTDTQYF	TGTGCCAGCAGTGAAGAGGGGCTTAGCACAGATACGCAGTATTTT
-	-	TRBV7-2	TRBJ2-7	CASSSQYGQYF	TGTGCCAGCAGCTCTCAATACGGGCAGTACTTC
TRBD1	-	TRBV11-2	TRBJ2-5	CASSLTGAWGETQYF	TGTGCCAGCAGCTTGACAGGGGCGTGGGGGGAGACCCAGTACTTC
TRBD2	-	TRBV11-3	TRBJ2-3	CASSTSGGTDTQYF	TGTGCCAGCTCGACTAGCGGAGGCACAGATACGCAGTATTTT
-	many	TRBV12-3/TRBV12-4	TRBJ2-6	CASSPAVNSGANVLTF	TGTGCCAGCAGCCCCGCGGTAAACTCTGGGGCCAACGTCCTGACTTTC
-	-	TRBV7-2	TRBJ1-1	CASSLIRGLNTEAFF	TGTGCCAGCAGCTTGATCAGAGGACTGAACACTGAAGCTTTCTTT
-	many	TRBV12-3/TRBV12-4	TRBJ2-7	CASSLSLLGGYEQYF	TGTGCCAGCAGTCTTTCCTTGTTGGGGGGTTACGAGCAGTACTTC